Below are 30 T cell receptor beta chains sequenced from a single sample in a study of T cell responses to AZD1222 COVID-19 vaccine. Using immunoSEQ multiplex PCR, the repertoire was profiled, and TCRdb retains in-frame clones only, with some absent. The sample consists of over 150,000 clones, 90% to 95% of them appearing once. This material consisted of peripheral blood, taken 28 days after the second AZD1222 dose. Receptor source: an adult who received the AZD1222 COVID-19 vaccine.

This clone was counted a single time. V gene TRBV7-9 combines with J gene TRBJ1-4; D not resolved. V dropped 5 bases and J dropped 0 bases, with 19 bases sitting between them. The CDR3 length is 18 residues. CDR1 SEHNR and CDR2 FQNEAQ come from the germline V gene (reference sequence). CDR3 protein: CASSLTRRVTPTNEKLFF. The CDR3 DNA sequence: TGTGCCAGCAGCCTCACTCGTAGGGTTACCCCAACTAATGAAAAACTGTTTTTT.

This CDR3 is CASSWGPGRPGYGYTF. The CDR3, as DNA: TGTGCCAGCAGTTGGGGTCCCGGACGCCCAGGGTATGGCTACACCTTC. This chain links TRBV28 with TRBJ1-2, with D possibly matching TRBD1 (5 bases). This CDR3 comprises 16 residues. Germline-derived CDR1 and CDR2 are MDHEN and SYDVKM. Trimming removed 4 bases from V and 5 bases from J, with 20 bases in between.

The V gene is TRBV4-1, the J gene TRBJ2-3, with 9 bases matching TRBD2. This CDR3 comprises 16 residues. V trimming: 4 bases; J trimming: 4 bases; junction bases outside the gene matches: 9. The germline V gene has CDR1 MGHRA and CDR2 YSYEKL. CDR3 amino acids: CASSLTLAGVPDTQYF. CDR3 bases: TGCGCCAGCAGCCTCACTTTAGCGGGAGTACCAGATACGCAGTATTTT.

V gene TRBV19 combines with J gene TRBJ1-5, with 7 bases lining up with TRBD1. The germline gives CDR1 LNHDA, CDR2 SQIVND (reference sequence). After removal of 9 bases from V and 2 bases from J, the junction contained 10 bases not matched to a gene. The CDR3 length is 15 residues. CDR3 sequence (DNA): TGTGCCAGCAGGGGGTTGGCTTTTGGCAATCAGCCCCAGCATTTT. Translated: CASRGLAFGNQPQHF.

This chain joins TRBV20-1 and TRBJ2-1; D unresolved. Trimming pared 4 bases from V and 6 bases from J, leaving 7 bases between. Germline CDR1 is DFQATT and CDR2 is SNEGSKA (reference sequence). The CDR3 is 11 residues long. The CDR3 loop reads CSATLPNEQFF. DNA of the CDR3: TGCAGTGCTACTCTCCCCAATGAGCAGTTCTTC.

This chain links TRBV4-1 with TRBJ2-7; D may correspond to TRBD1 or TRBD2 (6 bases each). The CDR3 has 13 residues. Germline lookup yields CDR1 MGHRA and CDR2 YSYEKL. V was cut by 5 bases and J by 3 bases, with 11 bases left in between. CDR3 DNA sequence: TGCGCCAGCAGCATGCGGGACAACTACGAGCAGTACTTC. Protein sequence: CASSMRDNYEQYF.

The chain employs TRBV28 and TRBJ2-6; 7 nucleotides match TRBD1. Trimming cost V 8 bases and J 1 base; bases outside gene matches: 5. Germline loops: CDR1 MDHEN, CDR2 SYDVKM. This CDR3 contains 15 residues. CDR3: CASGSTGSGANVLTF. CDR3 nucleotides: TGTGCCAGCGGATCGACAGGGTCTGGGGCCAACGTCCTGACTTTC. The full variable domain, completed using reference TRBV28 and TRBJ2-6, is DVKVTQSSRYLVKRTGEKVFLECVQDMDHENMFWYRQDPGLGLRLIYFSYDVKMKEKGDIPEGYSVSREKKERFSLILESASTNQTSMYLCASGSTGSGANVLTFGAGSRLTVL.

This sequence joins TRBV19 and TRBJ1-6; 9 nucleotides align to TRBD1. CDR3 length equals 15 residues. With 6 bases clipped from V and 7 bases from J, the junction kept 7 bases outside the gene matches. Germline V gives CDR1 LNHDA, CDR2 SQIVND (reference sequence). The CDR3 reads CASREVGTGNSPLHF. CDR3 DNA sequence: TGTGCCAGTAGGGAAGTCGGGACAGGGAATTCACCCCTCCACTTT.

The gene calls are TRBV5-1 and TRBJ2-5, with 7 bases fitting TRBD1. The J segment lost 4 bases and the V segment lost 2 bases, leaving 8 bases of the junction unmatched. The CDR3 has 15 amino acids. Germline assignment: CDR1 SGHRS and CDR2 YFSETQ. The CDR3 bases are TGCGCCAGCAGCTTCAACCAGGGGGTGGGAGAGACCCAGTACTTC. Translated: CASSFNQGVGETQYF.

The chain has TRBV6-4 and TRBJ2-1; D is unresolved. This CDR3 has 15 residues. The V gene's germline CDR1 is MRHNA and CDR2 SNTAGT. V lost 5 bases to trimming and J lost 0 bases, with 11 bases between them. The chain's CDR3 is CASSYLSSSYNEQFF. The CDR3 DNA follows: TGTGCCAGCAGTTACCTTTCGAGCTCCTACAATGAGCAGTTCTTC.

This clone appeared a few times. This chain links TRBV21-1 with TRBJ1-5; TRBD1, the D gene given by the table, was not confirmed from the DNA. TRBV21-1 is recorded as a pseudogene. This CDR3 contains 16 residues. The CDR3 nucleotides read TGTGCCAGCAGCAAAAAGGCAGGGGGCCTCGATCAGCCCCAGCATTTT. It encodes CASSKKAGGLDQPQHF.

CDR3 loop: CASSEPGLWDGYTF. The DNA of the CDR3 is TGTGCCAGCAGTGAACCGGGCCTCTGGGATGGCTACACCTTC. The chain combines TRBV25-1 with TRBJ1-2; D gene ambiguous. The CDR3 spans 14 residues. The ends were cut back, 2 bases at V and 6 bases at J, with 13 bases in the middle. Germline V gene data show CDR1 as MGHDK and CDR2 as SYGVNS.

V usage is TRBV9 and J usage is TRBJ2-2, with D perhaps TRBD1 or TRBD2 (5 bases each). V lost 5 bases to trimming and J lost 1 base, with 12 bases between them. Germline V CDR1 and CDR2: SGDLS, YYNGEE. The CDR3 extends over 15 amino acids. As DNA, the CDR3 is TGTGCCAGCAGACCGGGGCCCGAGAACACCGGGGAGCTGTTTTTT. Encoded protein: CASRPGPENTGELFF. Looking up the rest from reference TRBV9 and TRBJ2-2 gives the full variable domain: DSGVTQTPKHLITATGQRVTLRCSPRSGDLSVYWYQQSLDQGLQFLIQYYNGEERAKGNILERFSAQQFPDLHSELNLSSLELGDSALYFCASRPGPENTGELFFGEGSRLTVL.

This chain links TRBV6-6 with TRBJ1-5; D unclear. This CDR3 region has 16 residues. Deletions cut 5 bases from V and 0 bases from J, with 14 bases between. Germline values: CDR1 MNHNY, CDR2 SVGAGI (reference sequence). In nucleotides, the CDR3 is TGTGCCAGCAGTCCCCGGAGAGTACTTAGCAATCAGCCCCAGCATTTT. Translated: CASSPRRVLSNQPQHF.

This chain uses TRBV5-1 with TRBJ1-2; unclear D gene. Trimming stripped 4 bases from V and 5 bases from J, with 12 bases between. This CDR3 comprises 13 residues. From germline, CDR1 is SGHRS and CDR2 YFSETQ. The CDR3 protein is CASSPWAEYGYTF. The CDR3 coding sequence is TGCGCCAGCAGCCCTTGGGCAGAGTATGGCTACACCTTC.

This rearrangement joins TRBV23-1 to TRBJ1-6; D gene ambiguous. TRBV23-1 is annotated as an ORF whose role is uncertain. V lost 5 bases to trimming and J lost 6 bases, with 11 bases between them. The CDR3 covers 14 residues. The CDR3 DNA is TGCGCCAGCAGTAAAGACCTTGCTAATTCACCCCTCCACTTT. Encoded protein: CASSKDLANSPLHF.

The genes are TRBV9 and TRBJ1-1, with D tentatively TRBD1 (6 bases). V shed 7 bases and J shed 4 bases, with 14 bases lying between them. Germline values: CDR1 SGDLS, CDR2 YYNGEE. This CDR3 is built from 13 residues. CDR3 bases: TGTGCCAGCGGCGAGGGGGTGGGCACTGAAGCTTTCTTT. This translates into CASGEGVGTEAFF.

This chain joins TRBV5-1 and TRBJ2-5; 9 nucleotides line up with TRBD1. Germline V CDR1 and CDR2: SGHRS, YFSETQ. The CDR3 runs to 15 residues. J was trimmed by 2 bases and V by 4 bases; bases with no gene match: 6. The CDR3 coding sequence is TGCGCCAGCAGCGCTTACAGGGGGCAACAAGAGACCCAGTACTTC. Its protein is CASSAYRGQQETQYF.

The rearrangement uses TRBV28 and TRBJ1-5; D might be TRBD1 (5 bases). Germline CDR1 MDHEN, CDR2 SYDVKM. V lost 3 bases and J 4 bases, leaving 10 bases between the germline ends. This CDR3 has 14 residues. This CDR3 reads CASSFGGNNQPQHF. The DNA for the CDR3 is TGTGCCAGCAGTTTTGGGGGAAATAATCAGCCCCAGCATTTT.

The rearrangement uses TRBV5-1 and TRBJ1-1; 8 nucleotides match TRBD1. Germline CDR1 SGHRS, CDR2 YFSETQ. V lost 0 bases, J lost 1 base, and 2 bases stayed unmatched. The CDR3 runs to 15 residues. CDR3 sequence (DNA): TGCGCCAGCAGCTTGGGGGACAGGAGGAACACTGAAGCTTTCTTT. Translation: CASSLGDRRNTEAFF.

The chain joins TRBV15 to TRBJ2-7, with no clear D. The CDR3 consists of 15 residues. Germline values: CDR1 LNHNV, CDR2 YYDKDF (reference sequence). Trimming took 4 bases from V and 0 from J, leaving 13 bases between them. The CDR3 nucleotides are TGTGCCACCAGCACGTCGCGATATGGCTCCTACGAGCAGTACTTC. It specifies CATSTSRYGSYEQYF.

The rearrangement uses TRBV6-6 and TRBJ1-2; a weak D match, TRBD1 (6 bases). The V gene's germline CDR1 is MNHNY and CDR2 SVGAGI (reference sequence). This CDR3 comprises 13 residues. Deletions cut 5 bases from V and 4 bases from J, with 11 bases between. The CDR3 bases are TGTGCCAGCAGTAGGGACACCCTCTATGGCTACACCTTC. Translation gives CASSRDTLYGYTF.

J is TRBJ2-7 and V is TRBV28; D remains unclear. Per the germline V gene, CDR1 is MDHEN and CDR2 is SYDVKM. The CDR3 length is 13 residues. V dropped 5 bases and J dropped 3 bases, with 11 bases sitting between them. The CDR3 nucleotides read TGTGCCAGCAGTCCGCCCGTGTACTACGAGCAGTACTTC. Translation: CASSPPVYYEQYF.

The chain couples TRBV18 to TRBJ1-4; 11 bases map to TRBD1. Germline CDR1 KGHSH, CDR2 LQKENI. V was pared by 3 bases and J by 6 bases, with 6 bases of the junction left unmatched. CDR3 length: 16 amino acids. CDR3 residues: CASSPTRTGGDEKLFF. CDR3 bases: TGTGCCAGCTCACCTACGAGGACAGGGGGCGATGAAAAACTGTTTTTT.

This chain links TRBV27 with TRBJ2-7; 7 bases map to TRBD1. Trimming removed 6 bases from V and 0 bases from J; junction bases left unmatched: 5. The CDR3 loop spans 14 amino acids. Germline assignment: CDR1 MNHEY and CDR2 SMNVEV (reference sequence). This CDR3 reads CASSPGTASYEQYF. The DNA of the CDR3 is TGTGCCAGCAGCCCCGGGACAGCCTCCTACGAGCAGTACTTC.

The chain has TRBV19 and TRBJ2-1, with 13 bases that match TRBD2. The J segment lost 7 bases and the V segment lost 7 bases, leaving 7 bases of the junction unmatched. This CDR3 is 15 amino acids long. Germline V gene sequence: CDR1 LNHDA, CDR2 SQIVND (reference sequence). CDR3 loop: CASTQLAGGRNEQFF. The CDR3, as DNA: TGTGCCAGTACTCAACTAGCGGGAGGGAGGAATGAGCAGTTCTTC.

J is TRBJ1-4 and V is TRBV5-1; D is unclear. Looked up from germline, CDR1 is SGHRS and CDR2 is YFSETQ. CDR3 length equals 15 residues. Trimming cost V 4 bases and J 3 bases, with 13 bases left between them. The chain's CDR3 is CASSRIQAANEKLFF. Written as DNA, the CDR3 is TGCGCCAGCAGCCGAATTCAGGCTGCTAATGAAAAACTGTTTTTT.

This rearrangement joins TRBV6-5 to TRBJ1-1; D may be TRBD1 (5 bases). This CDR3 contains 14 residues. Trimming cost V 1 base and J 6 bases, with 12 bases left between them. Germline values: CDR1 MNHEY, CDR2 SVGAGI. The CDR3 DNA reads TGTGCCAGCAGTTACTTTTCCTGGGGGTCTGAAGCTTTCTTT. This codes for CASSYFSWGSEAFF.

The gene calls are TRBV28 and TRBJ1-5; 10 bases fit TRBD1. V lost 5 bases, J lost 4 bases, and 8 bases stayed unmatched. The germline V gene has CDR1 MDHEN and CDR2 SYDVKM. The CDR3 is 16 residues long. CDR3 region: CASSTPTGGLNQPQHF. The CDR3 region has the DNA TGTGCCAGCAGTACCCCGACAGGGGGCCTGAATCAGCCCCAGCATTTT.

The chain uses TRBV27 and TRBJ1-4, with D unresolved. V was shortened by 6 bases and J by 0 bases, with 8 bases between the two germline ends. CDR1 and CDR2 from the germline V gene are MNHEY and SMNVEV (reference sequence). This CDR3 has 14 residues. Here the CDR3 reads CASRRRATNEKLFF. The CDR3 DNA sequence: TGTGCCAGCAGGCGACGGGCAACTAATGAAAAACTGTTTTTT.